Presented here are 25 T cell receptor beta chains from one specimen sequenced in a study of blood T cell repertoires in COVID-19. Profiling relied on immunoSEQ multiplex PCR, and the TCRdb table lists in-frame clones only, not all of them. The sample has around 40,000 clones, approximately 91% seen once; the top ten hold roughly a fifth. The sample was peripheral blood. Source of these receptors: a man aged 50 to 59 with active COVID-19.

V and J are TRBV28 and TRBJ2-5; 11 bases align to TRBD2. V trimming: 5 bases; J trimming: 5 bases; junction bases outside the gene matches: 10. CDR1 MDHEN and CDR2 SYDVKM come from the germline V gene. This CDR3 has 16 residues. CDR3 in amino acids: CASSLFTSGSKETQYF. CDR3 coding DNA: TGTGCCAGCAGTCTGTTTACTAGCGGGAGTAAGGAGACCCAGTACTTC.

The rearrangement joins TRBV28 to TRBJ1-1; 7 bases line up with TRBD1. In germline, CDR1 is MDHEN, CDR2 SYDVKM. The CDR3 has 15 residues. The ends lost 4 bases at V and 6 bases at J; junction bases unmatched: 11. The CDR3 DNA follows: TGTGCCAGCAGTTCTCCACAGGGGACGGGCGCTGAAGCTTTCTTT. The encoded protein is CASSSPQGTGAEAFF.

The rearrangement links TRBV5-5 to TRBJ1-1; a weak D match, TRBD1 (6 bases). V was cut by 2 bases and J by 8 bases, with 7 bases left in between. This CDR3 has 11 amino acids. Germline lookup yields CDR1 SGHKS and CDR2 YYEKEE (reference sequence). CDR3 in DNA: TGTGCCAGCAGCTTAACAGGGGAAGCTTTCTTT. It yields the protein CASSLTGEAFF.

This chain connects TRBV3-1 (or the pseudogene TRBV3-2) to TRBJ1-4; a weak D match, TRBD1 (6 bases). This CDR3 has 13 amino acids. Between the trimmed V and J ends, which lost 4 bases and 4 bases, there was a span of 7 bases. CDR1 and CDR2 (germline): LGHDT, YNNKEL (reference sequence). CDR3 nucleotide sequence: TGTGCCAGCAGCCGGACAGATAATGAAAAACTGTTTTTT. Protein product: CASSRTDNEKLFF.

This chain connects TRBV6-5 to TRBJ2-5; 7 nucleotides line up with TRBD1. CDR3 length equals 15 residues. The ends lost 5 bases at V and 1 base at J; junction bases unmatched: 7. Per the germline V gene, CDR1 is MNHEY and CDR2 is SVGAGI. Here the CDR3 reads CASSLDRFFQETQYF. CDR3 DNA: TGTGCCAGCAGTCTGGACAGGTTTTTCCAAGAGACCCAGTACTTC.

This clone occurred once. The J gene is TRBJ2-7, the V gene TRBV3-1 (or the pseudogene TRBV3-2), with 9 nucleotides matching TRBD1. CDR3 size: 15 residues. The trim removed 6 bases at V and 4 bases at J, leaving 10 bases unmatched. CDR1 and CDR2 (germline): LGHDT, YNNKEL (reference sequence). The CDR3 DNA follows: TGTGCCAGCAGAAACAAACAGGGGGCGGGATACGAGCAGTACTTC. This codes for CASRNKQGAGYEQYF.

The rearrangement joins TRBV12-3 or TRBV12-4 to TRBJ2-1; TRBD1 might be the D (5 bases). The V and J ends lost 4 bases and 5 bases respectively, with 9 bases between them. The CDR3 runs to 13 residues. CDR3 sequence (DNA): TGTGCCAGCAGTTGGGGCAGCAACAATGAGCAGTTCTTC. This encodes CASSWGSNNEQFF.

The rearrangement uses TRBV19 and TRBJ2-7; 11 bases are a match to TRBD1. This CDR3 comprises 16 residues. CDR1 LNHDA and CDR2 SQIVND come from the germline V gene (reference sequence). V was clipped by 5 bases and J by 3 bases; unmatched bases: 9. This CDR3 reads CASSAGQGASFYEQYF. The CDR3 bases are TGTGCCAGTAGTGCCGGACAGGGGGCTTCGTTCTACGAGCAGTACTTC.

Turning to this clone: One junction end does not reproduce the germline sequence, and a read error may be involved. The chain employs TRBV7-9 and TRBJ1-2, with D unclear. Germline V lookup: CDR1 SEHNR, CDR2 FQNEAQ (reference sequence). CDR3 length: 12 amino acids. For the CDR3, the DNA is TGTGCCAGCAGCATAGCGACGGAGGGCTACACCTTC. This sequence encodes CASSIATEGYTF.

The chain joins TRBV28 to TRBJ2-3; D gene uncertain. V was pared by 0 bases and J by 0 bases, with 7 bases between. CDR3 length equals 15 residues. Germline values: CDR1 MDHEN, CDR2 SYDVKM. Here the CDR3 DNA reads TGTGCCAGCAGTTTATGGCGGTCTAGCACAGATACGCAGTATTTT. It translates to CASSLWRSSTDTQYF.

This chain joins TRBV2 and TRBJ2-3; D may be TRBD2 (6 bases). Germline assignment: CDR1 SNHLY and CDR2 FYNNEI. The CDR3 covers 16 residues. V shed 1 base and J shed 0 bases, with 11 bases lying between them. CDR3 in DNA: TGTGCCAGCAGTGAAGACGGGGGATACAGCACAGATACGCAGTATTTT. Protein product: CASSEDGGYSTDTQYF. Using reference TRBV2 and TRBJ2-3 for the parts outside the CDR3, the full variable domain is EPEVTQTPSHQVTQMGQEVILRCVPISNHLYFYWYRQILGQKVEFLVSFYNNEISEKSEIFDDQFSVERPDGSNFTLKIRSTKLEDSAMYFCASSEDGGYSTDTQYFGPGTRLTVL.

The chain recombines TRBV5-4 with TRBJ1-2; maybe TRBD1 (5 bases). The V gene lost 4 bases and the J gene lost 8 bases, with 30 bases spanning the gap. Germline V gives CDR1 SGHNT, CDR2 YYREEE (reference sequence). The CDR3 contains 18 residues. CDR3 DNA: TGTGCCAGCAGCCATGGAGGGGCAGGGCCGAGTTTGATGGGGGGCTACACCTTC. Translation: CASSHGGAGPSLMGGYTF.

The chain uses TRBV7-8 and TRBJ2-4; 8 positions agree with TRBD2. The germline V gene has CDR1 SGHVS and CDR2 FQNEAQ. With 1 base clipped from V and 8 bases from J, the junction kept 7 bases outside the gene matches. The CDR3 is made up of 15 amino acids. In DNA form, the CDR3 reads TGTGCCAGCAGCTTAGTCCCCAGCGGGAGTTACATTCAGTACTTC. Translated: CASSLVPSGSYIQYF.

This sequence joins TRBV30 and TRBJ1-5; D ambiguous. V was trimmed by 0 bases and J by 5 bases, leaving 8 bases between them. The CDR3 covers 13 residues. CDR1 is GTSNPN and CDR2 is SVGIG in the germline V gene (reference sequence). Written as DNA, the CDR3 is TGTGCCTGGAGTGTTGGGCTCGATCAGCCCCAGCATTTT. Translated, it gives CAWSVGLDQPQHF.

The J gene is TRBJ2-1, the V gene TRBV2; D possibly corresponds to TRBD2 (6 bases). Trimming removed 8 bases from V and 3 bases from J, with 14 bases in between. The germline CDR1 and CDR2 sequences are SNHLY and FYNNEI. This CDR3 has 14 residues. CDR3 sequence reads: CASGRRGDYNEQFF. In DNA form, the CDR3 reads TGTGCCAGCGGGAGGCGGGGAGACTACAATGAGCAGTTCTTC.

The CDR3, as DNA: TGCGCCAGCAGCTTGGTGGGGAGCTCCTACAATGAGCAGTTCTTC. Translating gives CASSLVGSSYNEQFF. The genes are TRBV5-1 and TRBJ2-1; TRBD2 is a possible D gene (5 bases). Germline V gives CDR1 SGHRS, CDR2 YFSETQ. CDR3 length equals 15 residues. Trimming left V 0 bases short and J 0 bases short, with 7 bases between.

V usage is TRBV7-8 and J usage is TRBJ2-2, with 9 bases lining up with TRBD2. This CDR3 has 16 residues. The V and J ends lost 7 bases and 1 base, in that order; junction bases with no gene match: 7. Germline CDR1 and CDR2: SGHVS and FQNEAQ. Here the CDR3 reads CASIRAGGLNTGELFF. CDR3 DNA: TGTGCCAGCATTAGAGCGGGAGGACTGAACACCGGGGAGCTGTTTTTT.

The chain combines TRBV6-2 or TRBV6-3 with TRBJ2-2; D perhaps matches TRBD2 (6 bases). Germline CDR1 reads MNHEY; CDR2 reads SVGEGT. The CDR3 contains 15 residues. V shed 1 base and J shed 6 bases, with 12 bases lying between them. The DNA of the CDR3 is TGTGCCAGCAGTTACTTGGGGCGGGGATCCGGGGAGCTGTTTTTT. Its translation is CASSYLGRGSGELFF.

This sequence joins TRBV29-1 and TRBJ2-7, with a tentative D call TRBD1 (5 bases). This CDR3 comprises 12 residues. Trimming removed 2 bases at V and 4 bases at J, with 9 bases between. The germline V gene encodes CDR1 SQVTM and CDR2 ANQGSEA. CDR3 sequence reads: CSVEFDRYEQYF. The CDR3 nucleotides are TGCAGCGTTGAATTTGACAGATACGAGCAGTACTTC.

This clone was detected only once. The genes are TRBV19 and TRBJ2-6, with D perhaps TRBD1 (6 bases). Germline V CDR1 and CDR2: LNHDA, SQIVND (reference sequence). The length of the CDR3 is 15 residues. Trimming removed 7 bases at V and 0 bases at J, with 10 bases between. The CDR3 nucleotides are TGTGCCAGTAAGGGGGTGGCCTCTGGGGCCAACGTCCTGACTTTC. Amino acid sequence: CASKGVASGANVLTF.

A note on this clone: The same CDR3 also results from other DNA sequences found in this sample. The rearrangement links TRBV6-5 to TRBJ2-2; possibly TRBD1 for D (5 bases). The CDR3 has 15 residues. Trimming removed 0 bases at V and 5 bases at J, with 10 bases between. Germline V gene data show CDR1 as MNHEY and CDR2 as SVGAGI. The CDR3: CASSYSKQGTGELFF. The CDR3, as DNA: TGTGCCAGCAGTTACTCGAAGCAGGGAACCGGGGAGCTGTTTTTT.

The chain carries TRBV29-1 and TRBJ2-3; tentative D call: TRBD2 (5 bases). Germline V gene sequence: CDR1 SQVTM, CDR2 ANQGSEA. The CDR3 covers 15 residues. V lost 4 bases to trimming and J lost 3 bases, with 17 bases between them. The CDR3 protein is CSVGIGGSLTDTQYF. The CDR3 nucleotides read TGCAGCGTTGGGATAGGAGGCAGCCTTACAGATACGCAGTATTTT.

J is TRBJ2-1 and V is TRBV19; D not resolved. This CDR3 has 11 amino acids. Germline V gene data show CDR1 as LNHDA and CDR2 as SQIVND (reference sequence). Trimming shortened V by 5 bases and J by 10 bases, and 9 bases separated the two germline ends. The CDR3 bases are TGTGCCAGTAGTGTTAGTGAGGAGCAGTTCTTC. As protein: CASSVSEEQFF.

The rearrangement joins TRBV6-6 to TRBJ2-3; 10 bases are a match to TRBD2. The CDR3 is made up of 16 amino acids. Germline V gene sequence: CDR1 MNHNY, CDR2 SVGAGI (reference sequence). V was pared by 5 bases and J by 0 bases, with 5 bases of the junction left unmatched. The CDR3 DNA sequence: TGTGCCAGCAGTCACCCGGGACTAGCGAGCACAGATACGCAGTATTTT. Protein: CASSHPGLASTDTQYF.

This chain uses TRBV30 with TRBJ2-7; a weak D match, TRBD2 (5 bases). The germline gives CDR1 GTSNPN, CDR2 SVGIG (reference sequence). Trimming stripped 3 bases from V and 1 base from J, with 10 bases between. This CDR3 has 13 residues. CDR3 residues: CAWRREFSYEQYF. The CDR3 DNA reads as TGTGCCTGGAGGAGGGAATTTTCCTACGAGCAGTACTTC. The full variable domain, with the rest looked up from reference TRBV30 and TRBJ2-7, is SQTIHQWPATLVQPVGSPLSLECTVEGTSNPNLYWYRQAAGRGLQLLFYSVGIGQISSEVPQNLSASRPQDRQFILSSKKLLLSDSGFYLCAWRREFSYEQYFGPGTRLTVT.